A single sample is the source of the 18 T cell receptor beta chains below, sequenced in a study of T cells in Graves' hyperthyroidism and ophthalmopathy. Template material for amplifying TCR beta CDR3 regions consisted of RNA transcripts. The TCR CDR3 was amplified in a first-round RT-PCR using the HTBI primer set. MiXCR, applied by TCRdb to the multiplex PCR reads, yields one record per CDR3 protein. Found here are 300,000 to 450,000 distinct CDR3 sequences, 15% to 20% of them singletons; the top ten hold roughly a sixth. Sequencing used blood. The source is a woman in her thirties or forties with Graves' ophthalmopathy.

This clonotype was seen at least ten times. The chain recombines TRBV6-5 with TRBJ2-7; tentatively, D is TRBD1 (6 bases). CDR1 is MNHEY and CDR2 is SVGAGI in the germline V gene. The CDR3 loop spans 13 amino acids. V lost 6 bases to trimming and J lost 3 bases, with 12 bases between them. The CDR3 DNA is TGTGCCAGCAGCACCGGGACAAACTACGAGCAGTACTTC. Its translation is CASSTGTNYEQYF.

The sample holds many counts of this clonotype. This rearrangement joins TRBV12-3 or TRBV12-4 to TRBJ2-2; 8 nucleotides line up with TRBD1. V trimming: 5 bases; J trimming: 1 base; junction bases outside the gene matches: 0. CDR3 length equals 14 residues. The CDR3 region has the DNA TGTGCCAGCAGTGGACAGGGGAACACCGGGGAGCTGTTTTTT. It is translated as CASSGQGNTGELFF.

At least ten counts were recorded for this clonotype. This chain uses TRBV28 with TRBJ1-6; 12 bases match TRBD1. This CDR3 comprises 15 residues. The trim removed 3 bases at V and 9 bases at J, leaving 3 bases unmatched. Germline V gene lookup returns CDR1 MDHEN and CDR2 SYDVKM. The CDR3 is CASSLGQGAGSPLHF. The CDR3 region has the DNA TGTGCCAGCAGTTTGGGACAGGGGGCAGGTTCACCCCTCCACTTT.

This clonotype was found many times. The V call is TRBV28, the J call TRBJ1-1; TRBD1 is a possible D gene (6 bases). Germline V lookup: CDR1 MDHEN, CDR2 SYDVKM. The CDR3 totals 15 residues. V was cut by 6 bases and J by 6 bases, with 20 bases left in between. The CDR3 is CASSEETGGDAEAFF. In DNA form, the CDR3 reads TGTGCCAGCAGCGAAGAGACAGGAGGTGATGCTGAAGCTTTCTTT.

This clonotype was detected many times. The chain carries TRBV27 and TRBJ2-5, with TRBD1 identical over 9 bases. With V trimmed by 0 bases and J by 5 bases, 4 bases remained unmatched. CDR1 and CDR2 (germline): MNHEY, SMNVEV (reference sequence). The CDR3 totals 15 residues. The CDR3 protein is CASSLSGQGGETQYF. The CDR3 bases are TGTGCCAGCAGTTTATCGGGACAGGGAGGCGAGACCCAGTACTTC.

This clonotype was seen a single time. The V call is TRBV12-3 or TRBV12-4, the J call TRBJ2-5, with TRBD1 matching 9 bases. The CDR3 runs 15 residues. J lost 1 base, V lost 9 bases, and 9 bases had no gene match. The CDR3 loop reads CASNAGDRAQETQYF. CDR3 nucleotide sequence: TGTGCCAGTAATGCGGGGGACAGGGCCCAAGAGACCCAGTACTTC.

This clonotype was found a few times. V is TRBV6-1 and J is TRBJ2-5, with TRBD2 matching over 9 bases. CDR3 size: 16 residues. Trimming cost V 9 bases and J 0 bases; bases outside gene matches: 11. Germline-derived CDR1 and CDR2 are MNHNS and SASEGT. CDR3 loop: CASYPHSGGDQETQYF. Written as DNA, the CDR3 is TGTGCCAGTTATCCTCATAGCGGGGGAGACCAAGAGACCCAGTACTTC.

This clonotype is a singleton in its sample. The chain combines TRBV20-1 with TRBJ2-2; D unresolved. Trimming cost V 0 bases and J 4 bases, with 6 bases left between them. The germline V gene has CDR1 DFQATT and CDR2 SNEGSKA (reference sequence). CDR3 length: 13 amino acids. This CDR3 reads CSARDPFTGELFF. In DNA, the CDR3 is TGCAGTGCTAGAGATCCTTTCACCGGGGAGCTGTTTTTT.

This clonotype has a count of ten or more. The chain is built from TRBV12-3 or TRBV12-4 and TRBJ2-2; 8 bases are shared with TRBD2. The junction had 7 bases not matched to a gene; V was cut back by 6 bases and J by 4 bases. The CDR3 consists of 15 residues. Here the CDR3 reads CASRPSGSGTGELFF. CDR3 DNA sequence: TGTGCCAGCAGACCCAGCGGGAGTGGCACCGGGGAGCTGTTTTTT.

This clonotype was seen many times. The CDR3 sequence: CASSSPAGAVDEQYF. CDR3 sequence (DNA): TGTGCCAGCAGTTCCCCAGCGGGAGCAGTCGACGAGCAGTACTTC. The rearrangement uses TRBV6-2 or TRBV6-3 and TRBJ2-7; TRBD2 matches at 8 bases. Germline V gene sequence: CDR1 MNHEY, CDR2 SVGEGT. J lost 5 bases, V lost 4 bases, and 10 bases had no gene match. The CDR3 contains 15 residues.

This clonotype was seen at least ten times. CDR3 residues: CASSSRGREAYGYTF. The DNA of the CDR3 is TGTGCCAGCAGTTCCAGAGGGCGGGAAGCTTACGGCTACACCTTC. This chain connects TRBV6-5 to TRBJ1-2; D remains unclear. The CDR3 loop spans 15 amino acids. Germline loops: CDR1 MNHEY, CDR2 SVGAGI. Trimming removed 4 bases from V and 8 bases from J, with 20 bases in between.

In its sample, this clonotype was seen many times. The chain couples TRBV6-1 to TRBJ2-7; possible D gene TRBD2, 5 bases. The CDR3 consists of 16 residues. In germline, CDR1 is MNHNS, CDR2 SASEGT. V was cut by 7 bases and J by 3 bases, with 22 bases left in between. CDR3 protein: CASTIEFLAALYEQYF. The DNA for the CDR3 is TGTGCCAGCACCATAGAATTTCTAGCCGCACTCTACGAGCAGTACTTC.

In its sample, this clonotype was seen many times. The chain has TRBV27 and TRBJ2-3; 10 nucleotides align to TRBD2. V lost 2 bases and J lost 4; bases outside the gene matches: 6. The CDR3 is 16 residues long. The germline gives CDR1 MNHEY, CDR2 SMNVEV (reference sequence). CDR3 bases: TGTGCCAGCAGTTTAAAGGGACTAGCGTTCCCAGATACGCAGTATTTT. Its translation is CASSLKGLAFPDTQYF.

This clonotype was seen at least ten times. The chain uses TRBV10-2 and TRBJ1-5; D gene uncertain. The CDR3 contains 12 residues. Germline V lookup: CDR1 WSHSY, CDR2 SAAADI. The ends were cut back, 6 bases at V and 2 bases at J, with 5 bases in the middle. This CDR3 is CASSAGNQPQHF. The CDR3, as DNA: TGCGCCAGCAGCGCCGGCAATCAGCCCCAGCATTTT.

The chain recombines TRBV28 with TRBJ1-2, with D hard to call. Germline lookup yields CDR1 MDHEN and CDR2 SYDVKM. Trimming took 6 bases from V and 3 from J, leaving 23 bases between them. The CDR3 covers 17 residues. In DNA form, the CDR3 reads TGTGCCAGCAGGCAAGCGTTGGGCGACTATCTCCACTATGGCTACACCTTC. Its translation: CASRQALGDYLHYGYTF.

This clonotype was detected ten times or more. The chain couples TRBV6-1 to TRBJ1-5; D gene ambiguous. Germline assignment: CDR1 MNHNS and CDR2 SASEGT. The CDR3 is 14 amino acids. V was cut by 6 bases and J by 2 bases, with 11 bases left in between. The CDR3 sequence is CASSRRVGNQPQHF. CDR3 sequence (DNA): TGTGCCAGCAGCCGAAGGGTTGGCAATCAGCCCCAGCATTTT.

There are a few counts of this clonotype. The chain uses TRBV4-1 and TRBJ2-5; 7 nucleotides agree with TRBD1. The CDR3 is 14 residues long. Germline assignment: CDR1 MGHRA and CDR2 YSYEKL. Losses at the gene ends were 5 bases for V and 2 bases for J; bases not matched to a gene: 5. The CDR3 sequence is CASSARDSQETQYF. The CDR3, as DNA: TGCGCCAGCAGCGCCCGGGACAGTCAAGAGACCCAGTACTTC.

This clonotype was detected ten times or more. The rearrangement joins TRBV12-3 or TRBV12-4 to TRBJ1-4, with D perhaps TRBD1 (6 bases). V was cut by 6 bases and J by 9 bases, with 17 bases left in between. This CDR3 has 14 residues. The CDR3 sequence is CASSPRGHGKKLFF. The CDR3 nucleotides read TGTGCCAGCAGCCCCCGGGGACACGGTAAAAAACTGTTTTTT.